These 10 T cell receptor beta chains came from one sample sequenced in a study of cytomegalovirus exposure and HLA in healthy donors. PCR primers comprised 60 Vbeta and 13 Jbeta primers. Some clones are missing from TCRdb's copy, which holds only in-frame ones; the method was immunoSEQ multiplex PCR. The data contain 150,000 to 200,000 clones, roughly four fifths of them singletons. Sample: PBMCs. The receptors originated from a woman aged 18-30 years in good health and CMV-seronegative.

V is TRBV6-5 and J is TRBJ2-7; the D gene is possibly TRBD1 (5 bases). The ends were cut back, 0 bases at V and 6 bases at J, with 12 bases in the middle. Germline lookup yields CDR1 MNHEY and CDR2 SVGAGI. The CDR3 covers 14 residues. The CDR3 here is CASSYSRQLSEQYF. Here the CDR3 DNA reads TGTGCCAGCAGTTACTCGAGACAGTTGAGCGAGCAGTACTTC.

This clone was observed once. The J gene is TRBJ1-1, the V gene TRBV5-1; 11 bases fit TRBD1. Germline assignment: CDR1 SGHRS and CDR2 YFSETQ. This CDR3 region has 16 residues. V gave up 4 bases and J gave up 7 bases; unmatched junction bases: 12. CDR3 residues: CASSPGQGAIEGEAFF. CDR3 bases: TGCGCCAGCAGCCCTGGACAGGGGGCTATCGAGGGTGAAGCTTTCTTT.

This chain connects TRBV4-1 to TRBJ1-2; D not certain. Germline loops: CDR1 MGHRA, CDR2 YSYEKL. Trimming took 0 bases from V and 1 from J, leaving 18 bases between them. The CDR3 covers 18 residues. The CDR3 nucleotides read TGCGCCAGCAGCCAAGATGAGGGAAGGACGGACCTTAACTATGGCTACACCTTC. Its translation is CASSQDEGRTDLNYGYTF.

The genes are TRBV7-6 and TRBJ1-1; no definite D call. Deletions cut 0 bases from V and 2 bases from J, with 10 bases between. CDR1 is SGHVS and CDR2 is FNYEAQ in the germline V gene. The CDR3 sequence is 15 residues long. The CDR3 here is CASSLARLGNTEAFF. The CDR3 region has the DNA TGTGCCAGCAGCTTAGCTCGCCTTGGCAACACTGAAGCTTTCTTT.

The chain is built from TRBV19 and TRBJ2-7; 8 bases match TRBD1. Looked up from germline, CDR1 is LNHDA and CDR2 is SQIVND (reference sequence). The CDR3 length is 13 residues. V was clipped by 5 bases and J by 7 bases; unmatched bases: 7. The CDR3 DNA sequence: TGTGCCAGTAGTGATGGACAGGGCGGAGAGCAGTACTTC. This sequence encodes CASSDGQGGEQYF.

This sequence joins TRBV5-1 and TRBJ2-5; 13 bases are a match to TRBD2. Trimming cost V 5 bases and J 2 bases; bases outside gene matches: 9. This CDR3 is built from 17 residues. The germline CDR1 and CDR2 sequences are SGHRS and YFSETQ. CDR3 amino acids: CASSTGLAGPAQETQYF. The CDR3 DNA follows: TGCGCCAGCAGTACGGGACTAGCGGGGCCGGCTCAAGAGACCCAGTACTTC.

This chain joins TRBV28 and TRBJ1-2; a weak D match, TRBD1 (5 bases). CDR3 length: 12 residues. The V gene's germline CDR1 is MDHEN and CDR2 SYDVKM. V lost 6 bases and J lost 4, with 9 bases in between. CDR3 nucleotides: TGTGCCAGCAGGGGGCCTGGCTATGGCTACACCTTC. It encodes CASRGPGYGYTF.

The CDR3: CSVIRTGLNYGYTF. The CDR3 DNA sequence: TGCAGCGTCATACGGACAGGGTTGAACTATGGCTACACCTTC. The rearrangement links TRBV29-1 to TRBJ1-2; 8 bases are shared with TRBD1. CDR1 and CDR2 (germline): SQVTM, ANQGSEA. V gave up 6 bases and J gave up 2 bases; unmatched junction bases: 8. This CDR3 region has 14 residues.

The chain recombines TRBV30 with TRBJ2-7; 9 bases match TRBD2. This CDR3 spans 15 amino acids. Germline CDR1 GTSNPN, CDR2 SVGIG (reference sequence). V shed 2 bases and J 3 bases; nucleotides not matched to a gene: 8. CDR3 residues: CAWSPPLAGRYEQYF. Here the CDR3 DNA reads TGTGCCTGGAGTCCACCCCTAGCGGGGCGCTACGAGCAGTACTTC.

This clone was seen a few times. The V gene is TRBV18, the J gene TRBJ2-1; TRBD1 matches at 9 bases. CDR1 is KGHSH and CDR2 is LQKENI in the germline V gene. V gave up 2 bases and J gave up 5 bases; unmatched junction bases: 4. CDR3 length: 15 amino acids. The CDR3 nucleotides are TGTGCCAGCTCACCAAGGACAGGGGAGGACAATGAGCAGTTCTTC. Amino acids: CASSPRTGEDNEQFF.